These 5 T cell receptor beta chains originate from one sample sequenced in a study of T cells in Graves' hyperthyroidism and ophthalmopathy. What was amplified from RNA transcripts were TCR beta CDR3 regions. The HTBI primer set was used in a first-round RT-PCR of the TCR CDR3. TCRdb used MiXCR to reprocess the multiplex PCR reads, holding one entry per CDR3 protein. This repertoire shows under 350,000 distinct CDR3 sequences, approximately 17% found once; its top ten account for 55% to 60%. Material for sequencing was blood. These receptors originate from a woman in her fifties or sixties with Graves' ophthalmopathy.

As regards this clonotype: One end of the junction fails to match germline, which may point to a read error. The V gene is TRBV11-1, the J gene TRBJ2-3, with a weak D call TRBD1 (5 bases). In germline, CDR1 is SGHAT, CDR2 FQDESV (reference sequence). CDR3 size: 17 residues. The CDR3 loop is CAGSPAGHSSLTDTQYF. The CDR3 coding sequence is TGTGCCGGCAGCCCCGCAGGACACTCTAGTCTCACAGATACGCAGTATTTT.

Ten or more counts support this clonotype. The chain combines TRBV11-2 with TRBJ2-7, with D perhaps TRBD2 (5 bases). Deletions cut 7 bases from V and 1 base from J, with 11 bases between. CDR1 and CDR2 (germline): SGHAT, FQNNGV. This CDR3 spans 13 amino acids. CDR3 region: CASTFSGSYEQYF. CDR3 bases: TGTGCCAGCACCTTTTCGGGGTCCTACGAGCAGTACTTC.

This clonotype was recorded at least ten times. The genes are TRBV12-3 or TRBV12-4 and TRBJ2-3, with 7 bases that match TRBD2. The CDR3 consists of 16 residues. With V trimmed by 1 base and J by 2 bases, 6 bases remained unmatched. Written as DNA, the CDR3 is TGTGCCAGCAGTTTAGACCTCGGGGGGTCCACAGATACGCAGTATTTT. As protein: CASSLDLGGSTDTQYF.

This clonotype was seen ten or more times. The V gene is TRBV12-3 or TRBV12-4, the J gene TRBJ2-3; tentatively, D is TRBD1 (5 bases). V lost 1 base and J 9 bases, leaving 11 bases between the germline ends. The CDR3 extends over 13 amino acids. The CDR3 coding sequence is TGTGCCAGCAGTTTAGGACAGCGTGTAACGCAGTATTTT. Encoded protein: CASSLGQRVTQYF.

This clonotype was picked up many times. The chain carries TRBV7-9 and TRBJ2-5; 9 bases fit TRBD2. This CDR3 is 15 amino acids long. CDR1 and CDR2 from the germline V gene are SEHNR and FQNEAQ (reference sequence). With 5 bases clipped from V and 3 bases from J, the junction kept 7 bases outside the gene matches. Here the CDR3 DNA reads TGTGCCAGCAGCCCGACCGGGACTAGCAAAGAGACCCAGTACTTC. Encoded protein: CASSPTGTSKETQYF. The whole variable domain, filled in from reference TRBV7-9 and TRBJ2-5, reads DTGVSQNPRHKITKRGQNVTFRCDPISEHNRLYWYRQTLGQGPEFLTYFQNEAQLEKSRLLSDRFSAERPKGSFSTLEIQRTEQGDSAMYLCASSPTGTSKETQYFGPGTRLLVL.